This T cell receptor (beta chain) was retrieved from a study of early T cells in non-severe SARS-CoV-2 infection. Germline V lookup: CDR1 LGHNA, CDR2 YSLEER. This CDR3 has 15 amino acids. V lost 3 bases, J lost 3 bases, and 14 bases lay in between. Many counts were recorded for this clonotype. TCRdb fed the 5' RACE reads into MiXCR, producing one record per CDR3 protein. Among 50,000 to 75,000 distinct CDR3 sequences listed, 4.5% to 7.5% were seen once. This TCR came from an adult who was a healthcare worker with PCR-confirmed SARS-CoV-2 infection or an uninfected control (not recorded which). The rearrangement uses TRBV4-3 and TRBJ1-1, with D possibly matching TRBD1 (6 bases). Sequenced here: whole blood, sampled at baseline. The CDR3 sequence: CASSQRQVWDTEAFF. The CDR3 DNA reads TGCGCCAGCAGCCAGCGACAGGTTTGGGACACTGAAGCTTTCTTT.